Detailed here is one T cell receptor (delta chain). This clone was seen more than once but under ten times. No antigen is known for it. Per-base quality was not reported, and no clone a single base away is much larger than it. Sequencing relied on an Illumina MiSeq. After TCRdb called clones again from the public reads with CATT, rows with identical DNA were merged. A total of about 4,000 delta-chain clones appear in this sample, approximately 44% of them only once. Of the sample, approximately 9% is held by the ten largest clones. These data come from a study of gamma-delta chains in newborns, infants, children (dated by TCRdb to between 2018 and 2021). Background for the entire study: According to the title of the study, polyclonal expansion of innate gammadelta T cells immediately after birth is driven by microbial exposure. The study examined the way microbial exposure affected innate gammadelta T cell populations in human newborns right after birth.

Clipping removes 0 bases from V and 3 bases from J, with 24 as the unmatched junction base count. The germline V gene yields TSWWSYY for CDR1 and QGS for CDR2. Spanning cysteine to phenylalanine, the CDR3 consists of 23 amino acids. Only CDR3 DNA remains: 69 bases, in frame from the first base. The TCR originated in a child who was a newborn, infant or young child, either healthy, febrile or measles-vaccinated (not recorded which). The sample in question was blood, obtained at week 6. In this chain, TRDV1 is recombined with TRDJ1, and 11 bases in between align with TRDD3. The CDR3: CALGELIPFFPGWGIQVPDKLIF. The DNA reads TGTGCTCTTGGGGAACTAATCCCCTTCTTCCCTGGCTGGGGGATACAAGTACCCGATAAACTCATCTTT.